This T cell receptor (beta chain) was captured in a study of regulatory T cells in long-lasting Graves disease. Whole-study findings and limits: A limited number of samples was an acknowledged limitation. Lower TCR diversity was seen in persistent Graves' patients than in newly diagnosed ones.

Time point described: persistent/refractory GD, antithyroid drugs over 5 years with positive TRAb. The TCR library was prepared using RNA isolated from PBMCs. A roughly 8.7-milliliter sample of peripheral blood was drawn into EDTA tubes. Arm-PCR with iRepertoire HTBI primers amplified the CDR3 regions for these TCR beta libraries. Each CDR3 protein is one row after TCRdb ran MiXCR on the multiplex PCR reads. The sample shows about 660,000 distinct CDR3 sequences, about 32% of them seen only once. The germline V and J ends were trimmed by 1 base and 4 bases, with 10 bases remaining between them. This CDR3 contains 14 residues. Germline V lookup: CDR1 MNHNS, CDR2 SASEGT. This clonotype has more than one count but fewer than ten. The antigen is undetermined.

The V call is TRBV6-1, the J call TRBJ1-1; D is perhaps TRBD1 (5 bases). Sequences were derived from peripheral blood mononuclear cells (PBMCs), sampled when the disease was refractory, from a patient treated with antithyroid drugs. The source of this sequence is a female donor with Graves disease. CDR3 sequence (DNA): TGTGCCAGCAGTGAAGGGGGGGTAGGCACTGAAGCTTTCTTT. Amino acids: CASSEGGVGTEAFF.